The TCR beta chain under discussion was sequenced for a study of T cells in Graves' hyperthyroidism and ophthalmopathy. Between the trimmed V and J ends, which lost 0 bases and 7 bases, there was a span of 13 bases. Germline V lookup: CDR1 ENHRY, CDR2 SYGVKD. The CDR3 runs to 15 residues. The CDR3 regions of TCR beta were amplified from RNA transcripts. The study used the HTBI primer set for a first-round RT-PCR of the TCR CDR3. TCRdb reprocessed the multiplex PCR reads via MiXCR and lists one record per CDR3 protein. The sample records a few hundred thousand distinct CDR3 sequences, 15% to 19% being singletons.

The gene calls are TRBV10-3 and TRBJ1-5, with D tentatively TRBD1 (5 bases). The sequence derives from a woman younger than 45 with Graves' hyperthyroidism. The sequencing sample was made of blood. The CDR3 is CAISESRGVGQPQHF. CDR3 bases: TGTGCCATCAGTGAGTCGCGGGGGGTTGGGCAGCCCCAGCATTTT.